The TCR beta chain under discussion was sequenced for a study of identical twins. Whole-study findings and limits: Cord blood beta clonotypes that were abundant carried fewer insertions, and memory repertoires showed no such trend. With monozygotic twins, out-of-frame TCR alpha sharing exceeded what models estimated. Zero-insertion results could be subject to partial confounding by invariant MAIT and iNKT cells.

Points on this clonotype: Its antigen is unidentified.

A single record per CDR3 protein comes from TCRdb applying MiXCR to the 5' RACE reads. The sample includes approximately 500,000 distinct CDR3 sequences, 15% of them seen just once. There were only healthy Caucasians among the donors. V was pared by 1 base and J by 5 bases, with 5 bases between. The length of the CDR3 is 12 residues. CDR1 and CDR2 from the germline V gene are LGHDT and YNNKEL (reference sequence). These data are also associated with another study on yellow fever vaccine responses in identical twins.

Sequencing input: CD4+ T cells sorted from blood. The TCR sequence derives from a woman younger than 30 in good health. The genes are TRBV3-1 and TRBJ1-1; no clear D. The CDR3 bases are TGTGCCAGCAGCCAAGCTGAAACTGAAGCTTTCTTT. As protein: CASSQAETEAFF.